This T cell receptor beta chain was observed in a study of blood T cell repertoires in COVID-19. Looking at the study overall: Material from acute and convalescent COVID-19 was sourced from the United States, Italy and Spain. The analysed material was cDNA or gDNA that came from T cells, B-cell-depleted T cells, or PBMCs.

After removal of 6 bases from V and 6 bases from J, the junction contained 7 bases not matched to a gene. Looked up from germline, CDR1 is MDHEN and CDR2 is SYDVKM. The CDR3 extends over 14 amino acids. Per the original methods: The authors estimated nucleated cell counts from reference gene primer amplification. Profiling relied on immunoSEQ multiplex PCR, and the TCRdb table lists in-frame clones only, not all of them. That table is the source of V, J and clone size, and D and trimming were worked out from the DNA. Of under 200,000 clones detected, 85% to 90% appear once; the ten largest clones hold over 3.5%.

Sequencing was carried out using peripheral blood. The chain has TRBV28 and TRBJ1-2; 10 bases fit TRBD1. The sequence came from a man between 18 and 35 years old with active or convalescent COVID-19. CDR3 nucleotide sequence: TGTGCCAGCAGACGCGGGGACAGGGGTGATGGCTACACCTTC. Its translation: CASRRGDRGDGYTF.